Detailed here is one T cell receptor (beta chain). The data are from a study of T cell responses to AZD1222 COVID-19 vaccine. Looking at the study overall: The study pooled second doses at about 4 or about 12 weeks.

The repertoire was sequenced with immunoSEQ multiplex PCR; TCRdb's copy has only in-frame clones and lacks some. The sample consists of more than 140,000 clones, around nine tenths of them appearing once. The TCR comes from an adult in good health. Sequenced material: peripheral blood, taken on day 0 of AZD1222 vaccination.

Written as DNA, the CDR3 is TGTGCCATCAGTGGTGGACTGACTGGAAACACCATATATTTT. Its protein is CAISGGLTGNTIYF. This chain joins TRBV10-3 and TRBJ1-3; D uncertain. V gave up 4 bases and J gave up 2 bases, with 9 bases separating them. This CDR3 is built from 14 residues. CDR1 and CDR2 (germline): ENHRY, SYGVKD.